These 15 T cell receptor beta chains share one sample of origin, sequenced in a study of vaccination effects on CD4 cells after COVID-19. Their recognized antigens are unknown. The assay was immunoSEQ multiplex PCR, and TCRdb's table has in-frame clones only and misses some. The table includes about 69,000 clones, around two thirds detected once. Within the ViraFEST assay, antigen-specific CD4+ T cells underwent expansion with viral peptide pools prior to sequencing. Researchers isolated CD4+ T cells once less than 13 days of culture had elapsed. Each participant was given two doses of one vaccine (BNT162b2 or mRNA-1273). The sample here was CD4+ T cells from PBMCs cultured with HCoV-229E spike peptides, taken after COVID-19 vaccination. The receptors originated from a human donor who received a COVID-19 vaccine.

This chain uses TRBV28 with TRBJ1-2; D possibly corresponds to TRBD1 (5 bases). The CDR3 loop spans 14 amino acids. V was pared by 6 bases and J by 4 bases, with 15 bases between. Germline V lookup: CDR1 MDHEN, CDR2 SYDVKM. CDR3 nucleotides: TGTGCCAGCAGGACGGCGGATAGGGGCTATGGCTACACCTTC. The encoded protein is CASRTADRGYGYTF.

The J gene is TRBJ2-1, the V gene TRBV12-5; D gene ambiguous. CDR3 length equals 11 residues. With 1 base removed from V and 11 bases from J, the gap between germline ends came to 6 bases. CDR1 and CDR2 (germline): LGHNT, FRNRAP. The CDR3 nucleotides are TGTGCTAGTGGTTTGGGGCGCAAGCAGTTCTTC. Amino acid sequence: CASGLGRKQFF.

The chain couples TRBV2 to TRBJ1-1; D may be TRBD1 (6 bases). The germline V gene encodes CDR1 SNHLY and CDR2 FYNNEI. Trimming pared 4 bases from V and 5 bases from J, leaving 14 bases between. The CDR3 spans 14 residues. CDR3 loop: CASSVTRGYTEAFF. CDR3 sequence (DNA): TGTGCCAGCAGTGTCACCAGGGGATATACTGAAGCTTTCTTT.

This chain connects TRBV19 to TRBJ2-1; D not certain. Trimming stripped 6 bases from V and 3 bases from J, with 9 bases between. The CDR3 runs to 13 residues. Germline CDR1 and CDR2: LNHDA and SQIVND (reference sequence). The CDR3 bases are TGTGCCAGTAGCCCGACATACTACAATGAGCAGTTCTTC. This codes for CASSPTYYNEQFF.

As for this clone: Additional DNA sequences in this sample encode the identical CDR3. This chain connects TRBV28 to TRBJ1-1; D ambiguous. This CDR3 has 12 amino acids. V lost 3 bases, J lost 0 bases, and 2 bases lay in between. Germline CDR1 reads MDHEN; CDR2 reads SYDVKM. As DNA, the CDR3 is TGTGCCAGCAGTTTGCTGAACACTGAAGCTTTCTTT. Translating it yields CASSLLNTEAFF.

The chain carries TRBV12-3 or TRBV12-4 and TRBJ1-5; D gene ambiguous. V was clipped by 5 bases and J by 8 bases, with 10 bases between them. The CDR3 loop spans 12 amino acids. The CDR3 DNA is TGTGCCAGCAGTATGGAGAGAAAGCCCCAGCATTTT. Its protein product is CASSMERKPQHF.

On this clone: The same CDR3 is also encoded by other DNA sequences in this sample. CDR3 region: CASSPGSYNEQFF. The CDR3 DNA sequence: TGTGCCAGCTCACCGGGCTCCTACAATGAGCAGTTCTTC. The chain joins TRBV18 to TRBJ2-1; D not certain. This CDR3 spans 13 amino acids. V was pared by 3 bases and J by 0 bases, with 3 bases between. Per the germline V gene, CDR1 is KGHSH and CDR2 is LQKENI.

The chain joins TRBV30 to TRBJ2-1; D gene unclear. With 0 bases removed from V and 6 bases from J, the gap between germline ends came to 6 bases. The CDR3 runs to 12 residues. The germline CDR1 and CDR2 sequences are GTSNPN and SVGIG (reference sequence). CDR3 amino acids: CAWSVLSNEQFF. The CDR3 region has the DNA TGTGCCTGGAGTGTGTTGAGCAATGAGCAGTTCTTC.

DNA of the CDR3: TGTGCCAGCAGCTCCCAGAGGGGTTCCTACGAGCAGTACGTC. Residues: CASSSQRGSYEQYV. J is TRBJ2-7 and V is TRBV7-8; perhaps D is TRBD1 or TRBD2 (5 bases each). This CDR3 spans 14 amino acids. Trimming pared 4 bases from V and 1 base from J, leaving 11 bases between. CDR1 and CDR2 (germline): SGHVS, FQNEAQ.

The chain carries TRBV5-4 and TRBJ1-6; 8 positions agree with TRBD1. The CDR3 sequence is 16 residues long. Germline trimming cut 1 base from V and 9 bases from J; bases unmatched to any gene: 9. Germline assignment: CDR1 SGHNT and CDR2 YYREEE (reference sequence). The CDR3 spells CASSLLGQGILSPLHF. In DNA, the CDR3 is TGTGCCAGCAGCTTGCTTGGACAGGGAATACTTTCACCCCTCCACTTT.

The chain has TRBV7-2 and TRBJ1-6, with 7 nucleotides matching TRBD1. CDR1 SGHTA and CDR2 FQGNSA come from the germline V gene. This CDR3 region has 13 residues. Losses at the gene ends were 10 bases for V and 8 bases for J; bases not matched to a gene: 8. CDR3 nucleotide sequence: TGTGCCACCCGTAGGGACAGCGATTCACCCCTCCACTTT. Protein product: CATRRDSDSPLHF.

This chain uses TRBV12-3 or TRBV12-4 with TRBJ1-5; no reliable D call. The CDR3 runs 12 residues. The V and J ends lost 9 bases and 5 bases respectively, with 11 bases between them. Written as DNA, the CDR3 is TGTGCCAGTGGACTTACTTATCAGCCCCAGCATTTT. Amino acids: CASGLTYQPQHF.

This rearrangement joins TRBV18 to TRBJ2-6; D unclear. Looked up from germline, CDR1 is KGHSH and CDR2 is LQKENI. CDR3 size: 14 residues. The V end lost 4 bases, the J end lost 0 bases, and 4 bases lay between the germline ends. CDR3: CASSRSSGANVLTF. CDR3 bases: TGTGCCAGCTCACGTAGCTCTGGGGCCAACGTCCTGACTTTC.

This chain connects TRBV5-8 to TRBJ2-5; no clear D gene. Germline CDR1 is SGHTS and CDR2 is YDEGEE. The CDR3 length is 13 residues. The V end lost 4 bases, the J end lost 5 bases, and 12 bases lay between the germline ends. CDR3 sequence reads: CASSHDPKETQYF. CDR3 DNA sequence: TGTGCCAGCAGCCATGACCCGAAGGAGACCCAGTACTTC.

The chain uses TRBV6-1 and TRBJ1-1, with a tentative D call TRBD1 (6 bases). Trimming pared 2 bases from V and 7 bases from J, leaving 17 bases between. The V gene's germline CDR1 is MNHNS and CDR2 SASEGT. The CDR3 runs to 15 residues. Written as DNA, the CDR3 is TGTGCCAGCAGTGAACCCTACCGGGACATCATTGAAGCTTTCTTT. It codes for CASSEPYRDIIEAFF.